This TCR beta chain was profiled in a study of PD-1 blockade in classical Hodgkin lymphoma. Across the study: Patients in the cohort were put on intravenous nivolumab, 3 mg/kg every 2 weeks.

Study-level points and caveats: Researchers reported that CD4+ TCR diversity, though not CD8+, rose significantly by C4D1.

Time point of the sample: cycle 4 day 1 (C4D1), after more than 5 weeks of nivolumab. Every single patient, without exception, relapsed after autologous stem cell transplantation, and brentuximab vedotin exposure varied. Reported best responses ranged across complete response, partial response or progressive disease. The CDR3 is 18 residues long. V lost 1 base and J lost 2; bases outside the gene matches: 7. Germline lookup yields CDR1 SGHVS and CDR2 FQNEAQ. Sequencing was performed with immunoSEQ multiplex PCR; in TCRdb, only in-frame clones are kept and a portion is missing. The sample lists about 52,000 clones, about 89% occurring once. This clone was counted a few times. The antigen remains unidentified.

The chain combines TRBV7-8 with TRBJ1-4, with 10 positions matching TRBD1. Sequences were derived from peripheral blood mononuclear cells (PBMCs), sampled before the fourth cycle of nivolumab. This clonotype was obtained from a human donor with classical Hodgkin lymphoma. The chain's CDR3 is CASSLVVRTGGTNEKLFF. The CDR3 DNA follows: TGTGCCAGCAGCTTAGTGGTTAGGACAGGGGGGACTAATGAAAAACTGTTTTTT. Full variable domain (missing parts from reference TRBV7-8 and TRBJ1-4): GAGVSQSPRYKVAKRGQDVALRCDPISGHVSLFWYQQALGQGPEFLTYFQNEAQLDKSGLPSDRFFAERPEGSVSTLKIQRTQQEDSAVYLCASSLVVRTGGTNEKLFFGSGTQLSVL.